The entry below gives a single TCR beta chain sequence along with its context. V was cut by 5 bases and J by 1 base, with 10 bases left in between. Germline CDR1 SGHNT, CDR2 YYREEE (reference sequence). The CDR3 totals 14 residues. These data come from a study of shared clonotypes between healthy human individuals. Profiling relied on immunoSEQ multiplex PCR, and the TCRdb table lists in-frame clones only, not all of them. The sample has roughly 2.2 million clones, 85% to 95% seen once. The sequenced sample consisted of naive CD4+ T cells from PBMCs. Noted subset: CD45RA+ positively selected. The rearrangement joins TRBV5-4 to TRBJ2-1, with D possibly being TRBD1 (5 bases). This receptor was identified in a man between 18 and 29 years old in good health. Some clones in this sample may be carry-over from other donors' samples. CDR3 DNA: TGTGCCAGCAGATCCCAGGGATCCTACAATGAGCAGTTCTTC. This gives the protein CASRSQGSYNEQFF.